This T cell receptor (beta chain) was identified during a study of T cell changes during pregnancy in multiple sclerosis. After removal of 4 bases from V and 3 bases from J, the junction contained 4 bases not matched to a gene. The length of the CDR3 is 15 residues. Looked up from germline, CDR1 is LGHNA and CDR2 is YNFKEQ. Produced via immunoSEQ multiplex PCR; TCRdb's table is partial and in-frame only. The sample yields approximately 40,000 clones, approximately 90% seen once. This TCR came from a female donor with multiple sclerosis, enrolled in a pregnancy study. The J gene is TRBJ2-1, the V gene TRBV4-2; 9 bases are a match to TRBD2. Sequenced material: CD4+ T cells from peripheral blood mononuclear cells, taken before pregnancy. The CDR3 spells CASSRPSGNYNEQFF. CDR3 coding DNA: TGTGCCAGCAGCCGCCCTAGCGGGAACTACAATGAGCAGTTCTTC.